The clone carrying this T cell receptor beta chain was seen only a few times. What it binds is unknown. The data stem from a study of beta chain features in type 1 diabetes. Findings and limits, study-wide: Across all four CD4+ subsets, people with type 1 diabetes showed modestly shorter TCRB CDR3s. The study left unresolved whether HLA type influences TCRB rearrangement.

A heparinised blood draw that averaged approximately 110 mL was obtained once from each donor. Expressed TCRB transcripts were sequenced because the isolated RNA had all been reverse transcribed beforehand. Sequencing of naive, central memory and regulatory T cell samples gave an average of around 3.6 million reads. Produced via immunoSEQ multiplex PCR; TCRdb's table is partial and in-frame only. The table has 640,000 or so clones, 13% seen once. Germline assignment: CDR1 MNHNS and CDR2 SASEGT. V lost 0 bases and J lost 3, with 5 bases in between. The CDR3 extends over 14 amino acids. The chain links TRBV6-1 to TRBJ1-4; D perhaps matches TRBD1 (5 bases). This TCR derives from a young man with type 1 diabetes. The sequenced sample consisted of naive CD4+ T cells from blood. CDR3 DNA: TGTGCCAGCAGTGAAGCAGGGGCTAATGAAAAACTGTTTTTT. Protein product: CASSEAGANEKLFF.